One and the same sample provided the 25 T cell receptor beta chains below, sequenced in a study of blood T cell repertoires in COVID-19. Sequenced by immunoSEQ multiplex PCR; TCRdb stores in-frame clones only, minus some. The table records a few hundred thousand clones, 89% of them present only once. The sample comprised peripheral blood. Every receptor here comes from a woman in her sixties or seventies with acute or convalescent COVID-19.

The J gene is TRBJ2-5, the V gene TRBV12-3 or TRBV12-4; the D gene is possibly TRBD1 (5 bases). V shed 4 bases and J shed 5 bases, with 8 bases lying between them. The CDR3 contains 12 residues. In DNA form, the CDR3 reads TGTGCCAGCAGTTACGCAGGGGAGACCCAGTACTTC. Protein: CASSYAGETQYF.

The CDR3 DNA is TGTGCCAGCAGCCAAGGGACACCCTTCTTGGAGCAGTACTTC. Its protein product is CASSQGTPFLEQYF. The chain carries TRBV3-1 (or the pseudogene TRBV3-2) and TRBJ2-7, with D perhaps matching TRBD1 (5 bases). The length of the CDR3 is 14 residues. Trimming removed 1 base at V and 7 bases at J, with 14 bases between. Germline V gene data show CDR1 as LGHDT and CDR2 as YNNKEL (reference sequence).

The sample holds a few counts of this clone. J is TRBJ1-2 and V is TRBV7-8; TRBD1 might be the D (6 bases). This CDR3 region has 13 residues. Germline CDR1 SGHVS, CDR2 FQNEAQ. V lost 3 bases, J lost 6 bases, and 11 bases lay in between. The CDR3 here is CASSLTQGHGYTF. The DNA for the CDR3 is TGTGCCAGCAGCTTGACACAGGGCCATGGCTACACCTTC.

CDR3 DNA sequence: TGCAGGCAACAGGGGAACACTGAAGCTTTCTTT. This encodes CRQQGNTEAFF. The chain uses TRBV20-1 and TRBJ1-1; perhaps TRBD1 as D (6 bases). This CDR3 is 11 amino acids long. CDR1 is DFQATT, CDR2 SNEGSKA, per germline (reference sequence).

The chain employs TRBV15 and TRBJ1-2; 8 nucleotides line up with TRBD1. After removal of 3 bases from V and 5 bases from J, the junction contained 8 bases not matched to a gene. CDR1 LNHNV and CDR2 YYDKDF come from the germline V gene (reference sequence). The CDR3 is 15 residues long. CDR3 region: CATSRRQGNFYGYTF. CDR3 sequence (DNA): TGTGCCACCAGCAGGCGACAGGGGAACTTTTATGGCTACACCTTC.

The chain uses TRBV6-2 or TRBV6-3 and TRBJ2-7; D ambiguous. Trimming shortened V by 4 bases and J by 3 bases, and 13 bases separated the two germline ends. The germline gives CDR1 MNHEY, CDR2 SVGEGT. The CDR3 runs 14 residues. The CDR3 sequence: CASSFQAVDYEQYF. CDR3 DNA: TGTGCCAGCAGTTTTCAGGCTGTCGACTACGAGCAGTACTTC.

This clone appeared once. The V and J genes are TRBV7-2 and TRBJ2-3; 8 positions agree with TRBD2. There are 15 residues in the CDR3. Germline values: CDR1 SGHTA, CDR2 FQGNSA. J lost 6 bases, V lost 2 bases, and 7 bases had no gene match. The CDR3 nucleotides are TGTGCCAGCAGCTTACGTAGCGGGGAGGTGGATACGCAGTATTTT. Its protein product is CASSLRSGEVDTQYF.

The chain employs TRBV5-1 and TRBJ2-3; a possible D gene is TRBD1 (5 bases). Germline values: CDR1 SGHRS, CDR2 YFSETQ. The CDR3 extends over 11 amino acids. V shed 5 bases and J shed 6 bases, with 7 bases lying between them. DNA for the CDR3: TGCGCCAGCAGAGGGGTGGATACGCAGTATTTT. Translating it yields CASRGVDTQYF. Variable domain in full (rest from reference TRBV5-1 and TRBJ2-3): KAGVTQTPRYLIKTRGQQVTLSCSPISGHRSVSWYQQTPGQGLQFLFEYFSETQRNKGNFPGRFSGRQFSNSRSEMNVSTLELGDSALYLCASRGVDTQYFGPGTRLTVL.

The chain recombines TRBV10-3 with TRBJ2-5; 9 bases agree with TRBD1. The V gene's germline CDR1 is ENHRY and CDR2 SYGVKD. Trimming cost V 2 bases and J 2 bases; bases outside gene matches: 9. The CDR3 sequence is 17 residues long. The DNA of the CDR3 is TGTGCCATCAGTGAGATTGGGACAGGGCGCCTTCAAGAGACCCAGTACTTC. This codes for CAISEIGTGRLQETQYF.

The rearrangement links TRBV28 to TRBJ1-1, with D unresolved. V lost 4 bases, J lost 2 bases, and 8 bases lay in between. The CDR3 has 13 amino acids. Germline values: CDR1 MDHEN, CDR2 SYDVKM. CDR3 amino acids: CASSSNSNTEAFF. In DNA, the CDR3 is TGTGCCAGCAGTTCCAATTCAAACACTGAAGCTTTCTTT.

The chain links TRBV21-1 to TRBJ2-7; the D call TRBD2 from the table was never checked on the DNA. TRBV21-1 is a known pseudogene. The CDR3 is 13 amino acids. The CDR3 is CASTGRAFGEQYF. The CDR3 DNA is TGTGCCAGCACCGGGAGGGCCTTCGGGGAGCAGTACTTC.

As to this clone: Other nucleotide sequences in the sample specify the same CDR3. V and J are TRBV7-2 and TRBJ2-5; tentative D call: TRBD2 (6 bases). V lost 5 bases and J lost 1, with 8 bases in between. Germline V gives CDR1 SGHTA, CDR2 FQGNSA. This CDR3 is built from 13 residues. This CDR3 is CASSRDFQETQYF. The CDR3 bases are TGTGCCAGCAGCCGGGACTTCCAAGAGACCCAGTACTTC.

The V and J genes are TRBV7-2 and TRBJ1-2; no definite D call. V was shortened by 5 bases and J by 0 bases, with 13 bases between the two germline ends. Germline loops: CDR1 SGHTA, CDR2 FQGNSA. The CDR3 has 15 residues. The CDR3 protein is CASSPQRGANYGYTF. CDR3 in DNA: TGTGCCAGCAGCCCCCAGCGCGGTGCTAACTATGGCTACACCTTC.

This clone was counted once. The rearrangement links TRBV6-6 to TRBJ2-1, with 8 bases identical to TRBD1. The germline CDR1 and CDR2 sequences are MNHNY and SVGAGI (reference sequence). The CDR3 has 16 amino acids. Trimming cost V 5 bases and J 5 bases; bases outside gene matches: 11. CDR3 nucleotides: TGTGCCAGCAGTCGACAGGGGTCCGGTTACAACAATGAGCAGTTCTTC. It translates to CASSRQGSGYNNEQFF.

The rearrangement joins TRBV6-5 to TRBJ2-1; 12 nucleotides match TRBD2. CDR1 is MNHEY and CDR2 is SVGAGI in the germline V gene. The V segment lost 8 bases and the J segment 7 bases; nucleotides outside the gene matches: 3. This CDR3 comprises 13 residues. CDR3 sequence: CASGLAGRNEQFF. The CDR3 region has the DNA TGTGCCAGCGGACTAGCGGGGAGGAATGAGCAGTTCTTC.

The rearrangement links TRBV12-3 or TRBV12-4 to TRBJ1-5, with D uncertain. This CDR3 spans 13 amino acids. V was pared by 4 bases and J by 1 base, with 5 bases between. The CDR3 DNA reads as TGTGCCAGCAGTTGGGCCAGCAATCAGCCCCAGCATTTT. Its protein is CASSWASNQPQHF.

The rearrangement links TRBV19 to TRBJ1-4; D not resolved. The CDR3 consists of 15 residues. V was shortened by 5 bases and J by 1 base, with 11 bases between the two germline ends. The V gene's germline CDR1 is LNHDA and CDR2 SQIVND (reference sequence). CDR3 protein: CASSARRRTNEKLFF. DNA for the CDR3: TGTGCCAGTAGTGCCCGGCGGAGAACTAATGAAAAACTGTTTTTT.

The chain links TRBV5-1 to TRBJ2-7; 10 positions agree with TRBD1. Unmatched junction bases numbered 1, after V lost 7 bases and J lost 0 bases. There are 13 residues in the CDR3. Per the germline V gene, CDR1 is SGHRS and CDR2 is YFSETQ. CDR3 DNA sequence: TGCGCCAGCCGGGACAGGGGCTCCTACGAGCAGTACTTC. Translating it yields CASRDRGSYEQYF.

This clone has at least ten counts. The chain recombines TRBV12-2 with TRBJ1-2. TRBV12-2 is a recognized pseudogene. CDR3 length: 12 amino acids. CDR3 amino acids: CASRLAAYGYTF. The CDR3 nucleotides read TGTGCAAGTCGCTTAGCAGCCTATGGCTACACCTTC.

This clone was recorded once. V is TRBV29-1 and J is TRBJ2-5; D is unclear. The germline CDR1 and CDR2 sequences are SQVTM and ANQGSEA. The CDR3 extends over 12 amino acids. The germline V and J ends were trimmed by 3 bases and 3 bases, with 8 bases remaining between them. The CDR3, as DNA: TGCAGCGTTGACGGTACCGAAGAGACCCAGTACTTC. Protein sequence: CSVDGTEETQYF.

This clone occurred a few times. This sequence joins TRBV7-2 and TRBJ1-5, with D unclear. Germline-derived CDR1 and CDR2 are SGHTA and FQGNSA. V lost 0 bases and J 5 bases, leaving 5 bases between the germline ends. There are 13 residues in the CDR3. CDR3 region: CASSLAGDQPQHF. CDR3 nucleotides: TGTGCCAGCAGCTTAGCCGGGGATCAGCCCCAGCATTTT. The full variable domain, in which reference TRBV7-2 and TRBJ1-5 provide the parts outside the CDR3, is GAGVSQSPSNKVTEKGKDVELRCDPISGHTALYWYRQSLGQGLEFLIYFQGNSAPDKSGLPSDRFSAERTGGSVSTLTIQRTQQEDSAVYLCASSLAGDQPQHFGDGTRLSIL.

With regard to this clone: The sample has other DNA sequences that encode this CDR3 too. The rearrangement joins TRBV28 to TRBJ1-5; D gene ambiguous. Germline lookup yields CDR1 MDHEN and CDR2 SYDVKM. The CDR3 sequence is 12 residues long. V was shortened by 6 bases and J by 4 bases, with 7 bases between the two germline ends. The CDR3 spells CASSLLNQPQHF. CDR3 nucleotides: TGTGCCAGCAGCCTCTTAAATCAGCCCCAGCATTTT.

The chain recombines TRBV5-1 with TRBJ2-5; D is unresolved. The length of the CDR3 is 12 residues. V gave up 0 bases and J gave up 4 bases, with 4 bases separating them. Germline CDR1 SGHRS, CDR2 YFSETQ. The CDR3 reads CASSLARETQYF. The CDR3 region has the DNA TGCGCCAGCAGCTTGGCGCGAGAGACCCAGTACTTC. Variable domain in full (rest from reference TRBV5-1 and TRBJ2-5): KAGVTQTPRYLIKTRGQQVTLSCSPISGHRSVSWYQQTPGQGLQFLFEYFSETQRNKGNFPGRFSGRQFSNSRSEMNVSTLELGDSALYLCASSLARETQYFGPGTRLLVL.

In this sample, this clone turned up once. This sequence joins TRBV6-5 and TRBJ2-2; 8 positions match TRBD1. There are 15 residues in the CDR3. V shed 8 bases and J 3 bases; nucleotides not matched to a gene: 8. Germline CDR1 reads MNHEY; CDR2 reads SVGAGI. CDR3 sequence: CASAPGQGHTGELFF. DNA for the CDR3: TGTGCCAGCGCCCCTGGACAGGGTCACACCGGGGAGCTGTTTTTT.

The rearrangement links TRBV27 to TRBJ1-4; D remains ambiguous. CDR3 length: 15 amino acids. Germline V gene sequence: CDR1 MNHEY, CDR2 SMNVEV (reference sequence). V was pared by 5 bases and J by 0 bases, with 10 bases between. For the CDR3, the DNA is TGTGCCAGCAGTCTCGAAGGAGCAACTAATGAAAAACTGTTTTTT. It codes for CASSLEGATNEKLFF.